These 21 T cell receptor beta chains share one sample of origin, sequenced in a study of T cell repertoires in cytomegalovirus infection. TCRdb processed the reads anew with MiXCR; each CDR3 protein has one entry. The sample lists a few hundred thousand distinct CDR3 sequences; more than 20% were seen once. Input material: PBMCs. These receptors originate from a human donor in good health (CMV status not recorded). Some clones in this sample may be carry-over from other donors' samples.

J is TRBJ2-5 and V is TRBV12-3 or TRBV12-4; D might be TRBD1 (6 bases). The CDR3 spans 15 residues. The V and J ends lost 1 base and 5 bases respectively, with 14 bases between them. CDR3 bases: TGTGCCAGCAGTTTAGGGACAGCGGCCCCGGAGACCCAGTACTTC. It translates to CASSLGTAAPETQYF.

The chain links TRBV29-1 to TRBJ2-1, with 8 bases aligning to TRBD2. V was clipped by 3 bases and J by 4 bases; unmatched bases: 11. From germline, CDR1 is SQVTM and CDR2 ANQGSEA. The CDR3 extends over 16 amino acids. Here the CDR3 DNA reads TGCAGCGTTGAGGTTGGTACTAGCGGACTATACAATGAGCAGTTCTTC. The encoded protein is CSVEVGTSGLYNEQFF.

This clonotype was counted many times. The V call is TRBV4-1, the J call TRBJ2-3; D may be TRBD2 (5 bases). Trimming removed 4 bases at V and 3 bases at J, with 14 bases between. Germline V gives CDR1 MGHRA, CDR2 YSYEKL. The CDR3 has 15 amino acids. CDR3 residues: CASSLRRDRTDTQYF. In nucleotides, the CDR3 is TGCGCCAGCAGCCTCCGCCGGGATCGTACAGATACGCAGTATTTT.

A single count supports this clonotype. V and J are TRBV24-1 and TRBJ2-1; the D is unclear. CDR3 length: 11 amino acids. Deletions cut 4 bases from V and 6 bases from J, with 3 bases between. Germline CDR1 KGHDR, CDR2 SFDVKD. The CDR3 sequence is CATSDLNEQFF. CDR3 DNA: TGTGCCACCAGTGACCTCAATGAGCAGTTCTTC.

This clonotype was observed a few times. This chain links TRBV12-5 with TRBJ2-5, with 9 bases matching TRBD1. Losses at the gene ends were 7 bases for V and 3 bases for J; bases not matched to a gene: 9. Germline CDR1 LGHNT, CDR2 FRNRAP. The CDR3 totals 15 residues. For the CDR3, the DNA is TGTGCTAGTGTTGATTCGGGACAGGGAAAAGAGACCCAGTACTTC. This codes for CASVDSGQGKETQYF.

The V and J genes are TRBV20-1 and TRBJ2-2, with D tentatively TRBD2 (6 bases). Germline assignment: CDR1 DFQATT and CDR2 SNEGSKA (reference sequence). V was pared by 1 base and J by 2 bases, with 11 bases between. The CDR3 consists of 15 residues. The CDR3 loop reads CSARGELANTGELFF. As DNA, the CDR3 is TGCAGTGCTAGAGGGGAACTAGCTAACACCGGGGAGCTGTTTTTT.

The CDR3 region has the DNA TGTGCCAGCAGTTTTTCAATGACAGGGTATTCTCAAGAGACCCAGTACTTC. Its protein product is CASSFSMTGYSQETQYF. The chain employs TRBV28 and TRBJ2-5, with TRBD1 matching over 7 bases. The germline CDR1 and CDR2 sequences are MDHEN and SYDVKM. Trimming removed 3 bases from V and 2 bases from J; junction bases left unmatched: 12. CDR3 length: 17 residues.

This clonotype was recorded at least ten times. The V call is TRBV4-1, the J call TRBJ2-5; TRBD2 agrees at 9 bases. The germline gives CDR1 MGHRA, CDR2 YSYEKL. J lost 5 bases, V lost 0 bases, and 13 bases had no gene match. This CDR3 region has 18 residues. The CDR3 region has the DNA TGCGCCAGCAGCCAAGATTTCGTGGCGGGAGGGGCCCAGGAGACCCAGTACTTC. Encoded protein: CASSQDFVAGGAQETQYF.

This clonotype appeared a single time. This chain uses TRBV27 with TRBJ2-3, with 10 bases fitting TRBD2. The CDR3 consists of 13 residues. V gave up 5 bases and J gave up 8 bases; unmatched junction bases: 4. The germline CDR1 and CDR2 sequences are MNHEY and SMNVEV (reference sequence). The CDR3 nucleotides read TGTGCCAGCAGTCCCCAGCGGGAGGGTACGCAGTATTTT. Protein: CASSPQREGTQYF.

This clonotype was observed a handful of times. The rearrangement joins TRBV3-1 to TRBJ2-3; no clear D. Germline CDR1 is LGHDT and CDR2 is YNNKEL (reference sequence). The CDR3 runs to 13 residues. The ends were cut back, 5 bases at V and 3 bases at J, with 9 bases in the middle. The CDR3 here is CASSSPVTDTQYF. The DNA of the CDR3 is TGTGCCAGCAGCTCTCCAGTGACAGATACGCAGTATTTT.

The J gene is TRBJ2-4, the V gene TRBV5-4; D perhaps matches TRBD1 (5 bases). With 5 bases removed from V and 4 bases from J, the gap between germline ends came to 16 bases. Per germline, CDR1 SGHNT and CDR2 YYREEE (reference sequence). This CDR3 spans 15 amino acids. The CDR3 sequence: CASRWEGAGKNIQYF. The CDR3 DNA follows: TGTGCCAGCAGGTGGGAAGGGGCAGGGAAAAACATTCAGTACTTC.

This clonotype was seen only a few times. The J gene is TRBJ2-1, the V gene TRBV6-5; TRBD2 matches 10 bases. The V and J ends lost 6 bases and 7 bases, in that order; junction bases with no gene match: 12. Germline loops: CDR1 MNHEY, CDR2 SVGAGI. This CDR3 region has 16 residues. In DNA, the CDR3 is TGTGCCAGCAGACGCAGAGCGGGAGGGCCGGGGAATGAGCAGTTCTTC. Protein: CASRRRAGGPGNEQFF.

The chain uses TRBV27 and TRBJ2-1; either TRBD1 or TRBD2 may fit D (5 bases each). The CDR3 runs to 15 residues. CDR1 is MNHEY and CDR2 is SMNVEV in the germline V gene (reference sequence). The V end was cut by 7 bases, the J end by 8 bases, with 21 bases between. The CDR3 coding sequence is TGTGCCAGCAACACTTGGGGGACGACGGCACATGAGCAGTTCTTC. Its protein is CASNTWGTTAHEQFF.

This clonotype showed up many times. The rearrangement links TRBV7-2 to TRBJ1-2; weak D call: TRBD1 (6 bases). The CDR3 covers 17 residues. Germline V gene sequence: CDR1 SGHTA, CDR2 FQGNSA. Trimming stripped 5 bases from V and 4 bases from J, with 23 bases between. The DNA for the CDR3 is TGTGCCAGCAGCCCACGCGGAAGAAGAGGGGGGACCTATGGCTACACCTTC. This gives the protein CASSPRGRRGGTYGYTF.

The gene calls are TRBV6-2 or TRBV6-3 and TRBJ2-7; D is possibly TRBD2 (5 bases). V lost 0 bases, J lost 1 base, and 19 bases lay in between. Per the germline V gene, CDR1 is MNHEY and CDR2 is SVGEGT. This CDR3 has 18 residues. The CDR3 region has the DNA TGTGCCAGCAGTTACTCGCCTCTTTTTAGGACTGGATCCTACGAGCAGTACGTC. Translating it yields CASSYSPLFRTGSYEQYV.

The rearrangement links TRBV11-2 to TRBJ1-4; no clear D gene. The length of the CDR3 is 15 residues. The ends were cut back, 1 base at V and 0 bases at J, with 6 bases in the middle. Germline CDR1 reads SGHAT; CDR2 reads FQNNGV. Here the CDR3 DNA reads TGTGCCAGCAGCTTAGTAGTGGCAACTAATGAAAAACTGTTTTTT. It translates to CASSLVVATNEKLFF. Variable domain in full (rest from reference TRBV11-2 and TRBJ1-4): EAGVAQSPRYKIIEKRQSVAFWCNPISGHATLYWYQQILGQGPKLLIQFQNNGVVDDSQLPKDRFSAERLKGVDSTLKIQPAKLEDSAVYLCASSLVVATNEKLFFGSGTQLSVL.

The chain links TRBV7-9 to TRBJ2-5; 7 bases agree with TRBD2. CDR1 and CDR2 from the germline V gene are SEHNR and FQNEAQ (reference sequence). The ends lost 5 bases at V and 5 bases at J; junction bases unmatched: 11. The CDR3 spans 15 residues. The DNA for the CDR3 is TGTGCCAGCAGCCCGACTAGCCGCCAAGGCGAGACCCAGTACTTC. It codes for CASSPTSRQGETQYF.

V is TRBV20-1 and J is TRBJ2-1; weak D call: TRBD2 (5 bases). Trimming pared 3 bases from V and 2 bases from J, leaving 8 bases between. Germline V gene data show CDR1 as DFQATT and CDR2 as SNEGSKA (reference sequence). There are 13 residues in the CDR3. The CDR3 region is CSAREETYNEQFF. CDR3 nucleotide sequence: TGCAGTGCTAGGGAGGAAACCTACAATGAGCAGTTCTTC.

Concerning this clonotype: Sequence at one end of the junction differs from germline and may be a read error. The rearrangement joins TRBV7-2 to TRBJ2-6, with a tentative D call TRBD1 (5 bases). This CDR3 contains 17 residues. Germline loops: CDR1 SGHTA, CDR2 FQGNSA. The CDR3 nucleotides are TGTGCCAGCAGGTCCAGGGCTACGAGATCTGGGGCCAACGTCCCGACTTTC. Amino acid sequence: CASRSRATRSGANVPTF.

This clonotype has only a few counts. J is TRBJ2-3 and V is TRBV7-3; D is possibly TRBD2 (5 bases). This CDR3 region has 15 residues. The V gene lost 5 bases and the J gene lost 5 bases, with 17 bases spanning the gap. Germline V gene sequence: CDR1 SGHTA, CDR2 FQGTGA. The CDR3 spells CASSPYEGGLDTQYF. Written as DNA, the CDR3 is TGTGCCAGCAGCCCCTATGAGGGTGGTCTAGATACGCAGTATTTT.

This clonotype was detected only a few times. The gene calls are TRBV6-6 and TRBJ1-1; D unresolved. The CDR3 is made up of 15 amino acids. Trimming took off 4 bases at V and 1 base at J, with 13 bases between the two ends. Germline V gene lookup returns CDR1 MNHNY and CDR2 SVGAGI (reference sequence). The CDR3 nucleotides are TGTGCCAGCAGTTTAGAGGGCCGGCAGAACACTGAAGCTTTCTTT. Translation gives CASSLEGRQNTEAFF.